This T cell receptor (beta chain) was sequenced in a study of identical twins. This clonotype was counted between two and nine times. The antigen is unknown. Addition of a universal primer site occurred through template switching, and cDNA carried unique molecular identifiers. TCRdb analysed the 5' RACE reads with MiXCR anew, one entry per CDR3 protein. This sample carries 700,000 to 950,000 distinct CDR3 sequences, approximately 13% of them seen once, and the ten largest clones take about 1.6%. Notes on the study in general: Researchers caution that invariant MAIT and iNKT cells could partly confound zero-insertion analyses.

CDR1 is SGHVS, CDR2 FNYEAQ, per germline. There are 16 residues in the CDR3. Deletions cut 5 bases from V and 1 base from J, with 16 bases between. These same records also appear under a second study, on yellow fever vaccine responses in identical twins.

The TCR comes from a young woman in good health. The material sequenced was PBMCs. The V gene is TRBV7-6, the J gene TRBJ2-3, with D perhaps matching TRBD1 (5 bases). Here the CDR3 DNA reads TGTGCCAGCAGCCGGACGGCAGGGTCTGGCACAGATACGCAGTATTTT. Its translation: CASSRTAGSGTDTQYF.